The 8 T cell receptor beta chains reported below all come from one sample, sequenced in a study of shared clonotypes between healthy human individuals. Using immunoSEQ multiplex PCR, the repertoire was profiled, and TCRdb retains in-frame clones only, with some absent. The data show about 1.1 million clones, with around 78% seen just once and roughly 0.57% held by the top ten. The sequenced material came from memory CD4+ T cells from PBMCs. Subset in this sample: CD45RA-negative fraction. The origin of the receptors is a man younger than 35 in good health. Some clones in this sample may be carry-over from other donors' samples.

The chain has TRBV5-4 and TRBJ1-1; TRBD1 matches at 9 bases. V shed 0 bases, J shed 4 bases, and the junction held 7 bases outside the gene matches. CDR1 and CDR2 (germline): SGHNT, YYREEE (reference sequence). The CDR3 sequence is 16 residues long. CDR3 loop: CASSLDPGQGATEAFF. The CDR3 nucleotides are TGTGCCAGCAGCTTGGACCCGGGACAGGGAGCCACTGAAGCTTTCTTT.

This clone is a singleton in its sample. V is TRBV28 and J is TRBJ2-4; TRBD2 matches 12 bases. The CDR3 is made up of 15 amino acids. The V gene end was trimmed by 6 bases and the J gene end by 5 bases; junction bases not matched to a gene: 5. The germline V gene encodes CDR1 MDHEN and CDR2 SYDVKM. CDR3 region: CASRPTSGSQNIQYF. DNA for the CDR3: TGTGCCAGCAGGCCGACTAGCGGGAGCCAAAACATTCAGTACTTC. The variable domain in full, completed from reference TRBV28 and TRBJ2-4, reads DVKVTQSSRYLVKRTGEKVFLECVQDMDHENMFWYRQDPGLGLRLIYFSYDVKMKEKGDIPEGYSVSREKKERFSLILESASTNQTSMYLCASRPTSGSQNIQYFGAGTRLSVL.

A note on this clone: An end of the junction does not agree with germline; a read error may underlie this. This chain joins TRBV19 and TRBJ2-3, with TRBD2 matching 13 bases. Germline V gene lookup returns CDR1 LNHDA and CDR2 SQIVND (reference sequence). This CDR3 contains 13 residues. CDR3 DNA: TGTGCCAGTAGTGTTGGACTAGCGGGAGTGGGAACTTTT. The encoded protein is CASSVGLAGVGTF.

The chain links TRBV7-9 to TRBJ1-3; D unresolved. CDR3 size: 15 residues. The germline V gene encodes CDR1 SEHNR and CDR2 FQNEAQ (reference sequence). Trimming pared 5 bases from V and 2 bases from J, leaving 13 bases between. CDR3 sequence reads: CASSPRRPTGNTIYF. In nucleotides, the CDR3 is TGTGCCAGCAGCCCACGGCGGCCTACTGGAAACACCATATATTTT.

The rearrangement links TRBV9 to TRBJ1-3; 8 nucleotides agree with TRBD1. Germline V gene data show CDR1 as SGDLS and CDR2 as YYNGEE. Trimming cost V 4 bases and J 7 bases; bases outside gene matches: 19. This CDR3 contains 18 residues. The CDR3 reads CASSSRGRRGPCRNTIYF. In DNA form, the CDR3 reads TGTGCCAGCAGCTCCCGAGGACGCAGGGGGCCTTGCAGGAACACCATATATTTT.

This clone was picked up a small number of times. The chain couples TRBV7-3 to TRBJ1-2; D is unresolved. CDR3 size: 15 residues. The V end was cut by 5 bases, the J end by 0 bases, with 13 bases between. CDR1 SGHTA and CDR2 FQGTGA come from the germline V gene. Written as DNA, the CDR3 is TGTGCCAGCAGCAAAAACAGCAATTCTAACTATGGCTACACCTTC. This sequence encodes CASSKNSNSNYGYTF. The variable domain in full, completed from reference TRBV7-3 and TRBJ1-2, reads GAGVSQTPSNKVTEKGKYVELRCDPISGHTALYWYRQSLGQGPEFLIYFQGTGAADDSGLPNDRFFAVRPEGSVSTLKIQRTERGDSAVYLCASSKNSNSNYGYTFGSGTRLTVV.

In its sample, this clone was seen once. The rearrangement links TRBV9 to TRBJ2-5, with 9 nucleotides matching TRBD2. The CDR3 length is 16 residues. From germline, CDR1 is SGDLS and CDR2 YYNGEE. J lost 5 bases, V lost 0 bases, and 8 bases had no gene match. In DNA, the CDR3 is TGTGCCAGCAGCGTAGGGGTAGCGGGAGTACAGGAGACCCAGTACTTC. The encoded protein is CASSVGVAGVQETQYF. The full variable domain, in which reference TRBV9 and TRBJ2-5 provide the parts outside the CDR3, is DSGVTQTPKHLITATGQRVTLRCSPRSGDLSVYWYQQSLDQGLQFLIQYYNGEERAKGNILERFSAQQFPDLHSELNLSSLELGDSALYFCASSVGVAGVQETQYFGPGTRLLVL.

The rearrangement joins TRBV4-1 to TRBJ1-5; tentative D call: TRBD1 (6 bases). This CDR3 is 16 amino acids long. Between the trimmed V and J ends, which lost 4 bases and 3 bases, there was a span of 16 bases. In germline, CDR1 is MGHRA, CDR2 YSYEKL. The CDR3: CASSRVGGLDNQPQHF. CDR3 nucleotide sequence: TGCGCCAGCAGCCGCGTAGGGGGTCTTGACAATCAGCCCCAGCATTTT.